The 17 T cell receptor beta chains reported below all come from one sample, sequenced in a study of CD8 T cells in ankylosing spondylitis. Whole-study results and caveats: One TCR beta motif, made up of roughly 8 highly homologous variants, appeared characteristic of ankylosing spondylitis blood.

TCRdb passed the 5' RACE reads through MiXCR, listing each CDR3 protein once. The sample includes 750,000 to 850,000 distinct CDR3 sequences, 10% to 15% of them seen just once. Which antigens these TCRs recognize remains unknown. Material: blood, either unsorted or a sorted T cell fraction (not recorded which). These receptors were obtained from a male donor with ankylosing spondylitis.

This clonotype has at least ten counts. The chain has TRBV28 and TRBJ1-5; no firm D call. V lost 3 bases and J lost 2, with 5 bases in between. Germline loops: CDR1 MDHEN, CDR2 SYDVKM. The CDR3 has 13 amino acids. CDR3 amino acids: CASSFVGNQPQHF. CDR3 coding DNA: TGTGCCAGCAGTTTTGTTGGCAATCAGCCCCAGCATTTT.

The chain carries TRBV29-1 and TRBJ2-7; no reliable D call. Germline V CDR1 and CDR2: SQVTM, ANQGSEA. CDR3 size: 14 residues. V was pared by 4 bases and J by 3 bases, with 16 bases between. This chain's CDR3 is CSVVVYPDGYEQYF. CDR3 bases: TGCAGCGTTGTTGTTTACCCGGACGGCTACGAGCAGTACTTC.

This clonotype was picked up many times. In DNA, the CDR3 is TGTGCCGCCCAACAAAGGGAGGGCGCGGGCACTGAAGCTTTCTTT. Encoded protein: CAAQQREGAGTEAFF. The chain employs TRBV10-3 and TRBJ1-1; D is unclear. Per germline, CDR1 ENHRY and CDR2 SYGVKD. The CDR3 is made up of 15 amino acids. V was clipped by 11 bases and J by 4 bases, with 23 bases between them.

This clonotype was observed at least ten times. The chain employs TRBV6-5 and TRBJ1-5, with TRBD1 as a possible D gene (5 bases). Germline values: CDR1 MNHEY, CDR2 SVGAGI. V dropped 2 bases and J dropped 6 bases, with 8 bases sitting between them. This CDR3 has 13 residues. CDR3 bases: TGTGCCAGCAGTTACGGAAGGGGTCAGCCCCAGCATTTT. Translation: CASSYGRGQPQHF.

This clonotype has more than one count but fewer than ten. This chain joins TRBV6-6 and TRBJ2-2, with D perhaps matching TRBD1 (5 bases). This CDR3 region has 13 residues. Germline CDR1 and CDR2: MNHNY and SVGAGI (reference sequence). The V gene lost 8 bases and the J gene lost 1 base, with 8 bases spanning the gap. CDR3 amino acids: CASGAENTGELFF. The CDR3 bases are TGTGCCAGCGGGGCGGAGAACACCGGGGAGCTGTTTTTT.

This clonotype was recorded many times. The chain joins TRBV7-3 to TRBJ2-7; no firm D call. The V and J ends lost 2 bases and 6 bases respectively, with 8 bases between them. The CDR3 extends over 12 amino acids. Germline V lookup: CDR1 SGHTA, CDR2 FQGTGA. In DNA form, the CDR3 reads TGTGCCAGCAGCTTATCTCGGCTCGAGCAGTACTTC. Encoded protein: CASSLSRLEQYF.

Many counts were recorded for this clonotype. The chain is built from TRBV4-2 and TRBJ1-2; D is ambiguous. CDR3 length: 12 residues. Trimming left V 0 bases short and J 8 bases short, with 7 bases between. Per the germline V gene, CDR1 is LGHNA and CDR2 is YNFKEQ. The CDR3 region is CASSQEAAGYTF. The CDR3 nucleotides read TGTGCCAGCAGCCAAGAGGCGGCCGGCTACACCTTC.

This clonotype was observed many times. CDR3 DNA sequence: TGTGCCATCAGTGGGGTGGGGGTTGAGCAGTTCTTC. It translates to CAISGVGVEQFF. The chain combines TRBV10-3 with TRBJ2-1; tentatively, D is TRBD1 or TRBD2 (5 bases each). Trimming stripped 4 bases from V and 9 bases from J, with 10 bases between. This CDR3 contains 12 residues. CDR1 and CDR2 from the germline V gene are ENHRY and SYGVKD.

CDR3 amino acids: CSARPRFLAGHSYEQYF. DNA of the CDR3: TGCAGTGCTAGACCCCGGTTCCTAGCGGGACACTCCTACGAGCAGTACTTC. V and J are TRBV20-1 and TRBJ2-7; 9 bases map to TRBD2. Losses at the gene ends were 2 bases for V and 0 bases for J; bases not matched to a gene: 11. Looked up from germline, CDR1 is DFQATT and CDR2 is SNEGSKA (reference sequence). CDR3 size: 17 residues.

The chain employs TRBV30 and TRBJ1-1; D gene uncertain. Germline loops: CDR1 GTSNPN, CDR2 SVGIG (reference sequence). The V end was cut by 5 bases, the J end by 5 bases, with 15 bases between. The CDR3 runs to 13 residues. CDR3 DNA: TGTGCCTGGCGACTTCTTGGGGAGACTGAAGCTTTCTTT. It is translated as CAWRLLGETEAFF. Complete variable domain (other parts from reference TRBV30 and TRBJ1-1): SQTIHQWPATLVQPVGSPLSLECTVEGTSNPNLYWYRQAAGRGLQLLFYSVGIGQISSEVPQNLSASRPQDRQFILSSKKLLLSDSGFYLCAWRLLGETEAFFGQGTRLTVV.

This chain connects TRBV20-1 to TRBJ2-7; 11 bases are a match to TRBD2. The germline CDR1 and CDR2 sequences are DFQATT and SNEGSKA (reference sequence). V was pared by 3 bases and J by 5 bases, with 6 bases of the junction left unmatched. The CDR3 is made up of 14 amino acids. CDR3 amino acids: CSARSSGRTDEQYF. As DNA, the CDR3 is TGCAGTGCTAGGTCTAGCGGGAGGACAGACGAGCAGTACTTC.

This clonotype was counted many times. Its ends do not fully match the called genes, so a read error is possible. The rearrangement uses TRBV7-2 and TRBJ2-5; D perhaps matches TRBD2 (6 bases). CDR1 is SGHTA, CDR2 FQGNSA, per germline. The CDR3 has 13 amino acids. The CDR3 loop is CASSLARGETQYF. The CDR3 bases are TGCGCCAGCAGCTTGGCACGGGGGGAGACCCAGTACTTC.

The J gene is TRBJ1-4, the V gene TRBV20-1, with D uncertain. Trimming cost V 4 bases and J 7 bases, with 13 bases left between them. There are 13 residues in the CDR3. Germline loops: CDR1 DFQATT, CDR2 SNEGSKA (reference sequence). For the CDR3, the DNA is TGCAGTGCTACCCCGGGATTAGGTGAAAAACTGTTTTTT. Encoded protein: CSATPGLGEKLFF.

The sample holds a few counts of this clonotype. This chain's CDR3 is CASSSSMTGAFYNEQFF. DNA for the CDR3: TGTGCCAGCAGCTCCTCTATGACAGGGGCGTTCTACAATGAGCAGTTCTTC. The rearrangement uses TRBV7-2 and TRBJ2-1; 8 positions agree with TRBD1. Germline CDR1 reads SGHTA; CDR2 reads FQGNSA. There are 17 residues in the CDR3. Unmatched junction bases numbered 11, after V lost 4 bases and J lost 3 bases.

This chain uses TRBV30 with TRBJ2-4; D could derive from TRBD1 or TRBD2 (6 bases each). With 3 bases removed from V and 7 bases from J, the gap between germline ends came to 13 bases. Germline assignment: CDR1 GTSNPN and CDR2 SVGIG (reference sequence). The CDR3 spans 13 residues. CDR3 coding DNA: TGTGCCTGGAGATGGGTAGGGGGGAACATTCAGTACTTC. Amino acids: CAWRWVGGNIQYF.

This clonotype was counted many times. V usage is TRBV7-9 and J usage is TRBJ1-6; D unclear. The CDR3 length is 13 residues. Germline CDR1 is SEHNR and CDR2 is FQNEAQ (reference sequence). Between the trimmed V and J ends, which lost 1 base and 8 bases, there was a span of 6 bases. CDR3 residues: CASSLVTDSPLHF. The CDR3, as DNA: TGTGCCAGCAGCTTAGTCACGGATTCACCCCTCCACTTT.

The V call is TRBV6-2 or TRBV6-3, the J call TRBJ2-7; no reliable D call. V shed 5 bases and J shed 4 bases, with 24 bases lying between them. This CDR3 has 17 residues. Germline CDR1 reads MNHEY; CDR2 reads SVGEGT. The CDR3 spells CASSPNPRRTRKYEQYF. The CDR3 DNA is TGTGCCAGCAGTCCGAATCCGAGACGTACACGAAAATACGAGCAGTACTTC.